Detailed here is one TCR beta chain. Its antigen is not identified. V gave up 2 bases and J gave up 3 bases, with 8 bases separating them. The CDR3 totals 12 residues. Germline loops: CDR1 SQVTM, CDR2 ANQGSEA. Sorted populations were all over 98% pure. These data originate in a study of beta chain features in type 1 diabetes. About the research overall: Sorted cells numbering some 110 million were examined across all samples.

Since all of the isolated RNA was reverse transcribed, expressed TCRB transcripts were what got sequenced. The repertoire was sequenced with immunoSEQ multiplex PCR; TCRdb's copy has only in-frame clones and lacks some. The sample contains roughly 180,000 clones, approximately 8% of which appear only once. Findings of the study overall: The naive, central memory and Treg TCRB repertoires of patients appeared to be more similar to one another than those of healthy donors. For type 1 diabetes patients, VDJ junctions showed fewer insertions and more deletions. In all four CD4+ subsets, TCRB CDR3 length was significantly, moderately reduced in type 1 diabetes.

The V gene is TRBV29-1, the J gene TRBJ2-7, with a possible D match to TRBD2 (6 bases). The sequence came from a woman aged 40 to 50 with type 1 diabetes. The sequenced sample consisted of central memory CD4+ T cells from blood. The CDR3: CSVELGGYEQYF. Written as DNA, the CDR3 is TGCAGCGTTGAACTCGGGGGCTACGAGCAGTACTTC.